Sequencing of this TCR beta chain was carried out in a study of type 1 and type 2 diabetes patients. With 5 bases removed from V and 3 bases from J, the gap between germline ends came to 10 bases. CDR1 is SQVTM, CDR2 ANQGSEA, per germline. The CDR3 spans 12 residues. Genomic DNA was the PCR template. The TCR beta CDR3 region was amplified using 30 forward and 13 reverse primers. TCRdb itself ran the multiplex PCR reads through MiXCR, one entry per CDR3 protein. There are 270,000 or so distinct CDR3 sequences in the sample; around 50% occur only once, and approximately 14% lies in the top ten. The sequenced sample was peripheral blood mononuclear cells (PBMCs). The receptor comes from a man aged 18 to 30 with type 2 diabetes. This sequence joins TRBV29-1 and TRBJ2-5; D uncertain. CDR3 coding DNA: TGCAGCGTTAGGTTTAGCAAAGAGACCCAGTACTTC. As protein: CSVRFSKETQYF.